The 19 T cell receptor beta chains listed next were all sequenced from one sample in a study of T cell responses to AZD1222 COVID-19 vaccine. TCRdb's table, derived via immunoSEQ multiplex PCR, lists solely in-frame clones and lacks some. Of 70,000 to 95,000 clones in the sample, about 91% were seen once. Sequencing used peripheral blood, obtained 28 days after the second AZD1222 dose. Source of these receptors: an adult who received the AZD1222 COVID-19 vaccine.

This clone appeared a few times. The chain has TRBV27 and TRBJ1-2; tentatively, D is TRBD1 (5 bases). This CDR3 region has 16 residues. Germline values: CDR1 MNHEY, CDR2 SMNVEV (reference sequence). Trimming removed 5 bases from V and 4 bases from J, with 20 bases in between. The CDR3 spells CASSPTLLGASYGYTF. The CDR3 DNA reads as TGTGCCAGCAGTCCAACTTTACTAGGGGCGAGCTATGGCTACACCTTC.

The chain recombines TRBV25-1 with TRBJ2-7; TRBD1 matches at 8 bases. CDR1 is MGHDK, CDR2 SYGVNS, per germline. The CDR3 is 15 residues long. V was clipped by 1 base and J by 2 bases; unmatched bases: 4. The DNA of the CDR3 is TGTGCCAGCAGTGAATTACAGGGGGAAACCTACGAGCAGTACTTC. It yields the protein CASSELQGETYEQYF.

This rearrangement joins TRBV27 to TRBJ2-3; 9 nucleotides agree with TRBD2. Per germline, CDR1 MNHEY and CDR2 SMNVEV (reference sequence). The CDR3 contains 15 residues. V was pared by 5 bases and J by 4 bases, with 7 bases of the junction left unmatched. The CDR3 region is CASSLRGRGADTQYF. CDR3 bases: TGTGCCAGCAGTCTCCGCGGGAGGGGGGCAGATACGCAGTATTTT.

This sequence joins TRBV6-5 and TRBJ2-7, with 7 bases identical to TRBD2. The CDR3 runs to 15 residues. The ends lost 5 bases at V and 4 bases at J; junction bases unmatched: 11. Germline V CDR1 and CDR2: MNHEY, SVGAGI. CDR3 sequence reads: CASSNWAGVLYEQYF. CDR3 bases: TGTGCCAGCAGTAACTGGGCGGGGGTTTTGTACGAGCAGTACTTC.

The chain is built from TRBV10-3 and TRBJ2-2, with TRBD1 matching over 7 bases. Germline V gives CDR1 ENHRY, CDR2 SYGVKD. The CDR3 length is 14 residues. The V and J ends lost 2 bases and 6 bases, in that order; junction bases with no gene match: 3. CDR3 loop: CAISETQGAGELFF. Here the CDR3 DNA reads TGTGCCATCAGTGAGACGCAGGGGGCCGGGGAGCTGTTTTTT.

The gene calls are TRBV11-2 and TRBJ2-1, with D unclear. The CDR3 runs 12 residues. The germline CDR1 and CDR2 sequences are SGHAT and FQNNGV. The V gene lost 3 bases and the J gene lost 14 bases, with 14 bases spanning the gap. CDR3 bases: TGTGCCAGCAGCTTGGGTAGCCAAAGGGAGTTCTTC. Its translation: CASSLGSQREFF.

The gene calls are TRBV13 and TRBJ1-6, with D perhaps matching TRBD1 (5 bases). There are 18 residues in the CDR3. With 2 bases removed from V and 0 bases from J, the gap between germline ends came to 14 bases. Germline V gives CDR1 PRHDT, CDR2 FYEKMQ (reference sequence). The CDR3 reads CASSLKSPQGSYNSPLHF. The CDR3 DNA reads as TGTGCCAGCAGCTTAAAATCCCCTCAGGGCTCCTATAATTCACCCCTCCACTTT.

The chain recombines TRBV27 with TRBJ1-2; D unresolved. The V end was cut by 5 bases, the J end by 4 bases, with 11 bases between. CDR1 MNHEY and CDR2 SMNVEV come from the germline V gene (reference sequence). This CDR3 has 13 residues. The DNA for the CDR3 is TGTGCCAGCAGTCCCACAGTCACCTATGGCTACACCTTC. It yields the protein CASSPTVTYGYTF.

The chain joins TRBV28 to TRBJ1-2, with 7 bases aligning to TRBD1. Germline trimming cut 2 bases from V and 8 bases from J; bases unmatched to any gene: 5. This CDR3 spans 13 amino acids. Germline assignment: CDR1 MDHEN and CDR2 SYDVKM. CDR3 coding DNA: TGTGCCAGCAGTTTAACAGGGGCGCAAGGCTACACCTTC. This sequence encodes CASSLTGAQGYTF.

This chain joins TRBV7-6 and TRBJ2-3; 7 nucleotides line up with TRBD2. Germline CDR1 SGHVS, CDR2 FNYEAQ. This CDR3 is built from 15 residues. Losses at the gene ends were 5 bases for V and 0 bases for J; bases not matched to a gene: 5. Written as DNA, the CDR3 is TGTGCCAGCAGCCCCCTAGCGGCTAGCACAGATACGCAGTATTTT. It specifies CASSPLAASTDTQYF.

V is TRBV6-2 or TRBV6-3 and J is TRBJ2-4, with D perhaps matching TRBD1 (6 bases). This CDR3 comprises 15 residues. Trimming took off 6 bases at V and 1 base at J, with 13 bases between the two ends. CDR1 and CDR2 (germline): MNHEY, SVGEGT. CDR3 sequence (DNA): TGTGCCAGCAGCTCTGGACAGTTCGCCAAAAACATTCAGTACTTC. This encodes CASSSGQFAKNIQYF.

The V gene is TRBV3-1 (or the pseudogene TRBV3-2), the J gene TRBJ2-3; TRBD2 might be the D (6 bases). Germline CDR1 is LGHDT and CDR2 is YNNKEL (reference sequence). This CDR3 is built from 15 residues. Trimming cost V 2 bases and J 2 bases, with 11 bases left between them. The CDR3, as DNA: TGTGCCAGCAGCCAAACGGGACTTAACACAGATACGCAGTATTTT. Protein: CASSQTGLNTDTQYF.

This clone came up once. V usage is TRBV27 and J usage is TRBJ1-4; no clear D. Per the germline V gene, CDR1 is MNHEY and CDR2 is SMNVEV (reference sequence). The CDR3 sequence is 15 residues long. V was cut by 6 bases and J by 0 bases, with 11 bases left in between. As DNA, the CDR3 is TGTGCCAGCAGAAGGTCCGGTGCAACTAATGAAAAACTGTTTTTT. It specifies CASRRSGATNEKLFF.

The V gene is TRBV25-1, the J gene TRBJ2-1; 10 bases agree with TRBD2. V shed 7 bases, J shed 6 bases, and the junction held 6 bases outside the gene matches. Germline CDR1 and CDR2: MGHDK and SYGVNS. The CDR3 contains 14 residues. The CDR3 DNA reads as TGTGCCAGCACGACTAGCGGGTCCCCCAATGAGCAGTTCTTC. This codes for CASTTSGSPNEQFF. The full variable domain, completed using reference TRBV25-1 and TRBJ2-1, is EADIYQTPRYLVIGTGKKITLECSQTMGHDKMYWYQQDPGMELHLIHYSYGVNSTEKGDLSSESTVSRIRTEHFPLTLESARPSHTSQYLCASTTSGSPNEQFFGPGTRLTVL.

The V gene is TRBV15, the J gene TRBJ1-5; the D is unclear. Germline V lookup: CDR1 LNHNV, CDR2 YYDKDF (reference sequence). There are 14 residues in the CDR3. Trimming took 3 bases from V and 5 from J, leaving 11 bases between them. The CDR3 is CATSRDNKDQPQHF. CDR3 nucleotide sequence: TGTGCCACCAGCAGGGATAACAAGGATCAGCCCCAGCATTTT. The full variable domain, its missing parts supplied by reference TRBV15 and TRBJ1-5, is DAMVIQNPRYQVTQFGKPVTLSCSQTLNHNVMYWYQQKSSQAPKLLFHYYDKDFNNEADTPDNFQSRRPNTSFCFLDIRSPGLGDTAMYLCATSRDNKDQPQHFGDGTRLSIL.

This chain joins TRBV19 and TRBJ2-7, with 9 bases aligning to TRBD1. Germline lookup yields CDR1 LNHDA and CDR2 SQIVND (reference sequence). J was trimmed by 4 bases and V by 5 bases; bases with no gene match: 6. The CDR3 loop spans 14 amino acids. CDR3 DNA: TGTGCCAGTAGTCCGGGACAGGGAGGGTACGAGCAGTACTTC. This gives the protein CASSPGQGGYEQYF.

The chain combines TRBV18 with TRBJ2-7, with D perhaps matching TRBD2 (5 bases). The V end was cut by 3 bases, the J end by 6 bases, with 15 bases between. Per the germline V gene, CDR1 is KGHSH and CDR2 is LQKENI. This CDR3 is built from 14 residues. CDR3: CASSPAGLPGEQYF. The DNA of the CDR3 is TGTGCCAGCTCACCGGCCGGACTCCCCGGCGAGCAGTACTTC.

The chain combines TRBV2 with TRBJ2-1; D is unresolved. The CDR3 is made up of 11 amino acids. From germline, CDR1 is SNHLY and CDR2 FYNNEI. Trimming pared 6 bases from V and 4 bases from J, leaving 4 bases between. The CDR3 loop is CASSGYNEQFF. The CDR3 nucleotides read TGTGCCAGCAGCGGTTACAATGAGCAGTTCTTC. Complete variable domain (other parts from reference TRBV2 and TRBJ2-1): EPEVTQTPSHQVTQMGQEVILRCVPISNHLYFYWYRQILGQKVEFLVSFYNNEISEKSEIFDDQFSVERPDGSNFTLKIRSTKLEDSAMYFCASSGYNEQFFGPGTRLTVL.

The chain carries TRBV2 and TRBJ2-2; D unresolved. CDR3 length equals 14 residues. Germline V gene lookup returns CDR1 SNHLY and CDR2 FYNNEI. The V end lost 8 bases, the J end lost 3 bases, and 13 bases lay between the germline ends. In nucleotides, the CDR3 is TGTGCCAGCGTCAAGGAGAGGTACACCGGGGAGCTGTTTTTT. Residues: CASVKERYTGELFF.